This TCR beta chain emerged from a study of T cells in narcolepsy. Study-wide context: Patients with NT1 or NT2 and healthy control donors were enrolled.

The sample holds one count of this clone. Its antigen remains unknown. Repertoires were generated with immunoSEQ multiplex PCR, while TCRdb's copy carries only in-frame clones and drops some. The table lists around 32,000 clones, 79% of them singletons. Overall study findings and caveats: Autoreactive clone sequences were missing from some blood memory CD4+ repertoires. Autoreactive HCRT-specific and TRIB2-specific clonotypes were marked in same-patient CSF-versus-blood CD4+ comparisons. Autoreactive clonotypes reportedly recurred in blood of same and different patients, not controls.

CDR1 and CDR2 (germline): MDHEN, SYDVKM. The V gene lost 8 bases and the J gene lost 4 bases, with 17 bases spanning the gap. The CDR3 covers 14 residues. The sequencing sample was made of CD45RA- memory CD4+ T cells from PBMCs. The sequence came from a human donor with narcolepsy. The chain employs TRBV28 and TRBJ1-2; perhaps TRBD1 as D (5 bases). This CDR3 reads CASQLPDSPYGYTF. The CDR3 coding sequence is TGTGCCAGCCAATTGCCCGACAGCCCCTATGGCTACACCTTC.